A single sample is the source of the 8 T cell receptor beta chains below, sequenced in a study of cytomegalovirus exposure and HLA in healthy donors. PCR employed 60 Vbeta and 13 Jbeta primers. Libraries were prepared by immunoSEQ multiplex PCR; TCRdb keeps only in-frame clonotypes and omits some of them. The sample yields around 110,000 clones, 70% to 85% seen once. The sample taken for sequencing was PBMCs. These receptors were taken from a man aged 60 to 69 in good health and CMV-seronegative.

J is TRBJ1-2 and V is TRBV4-3; D call uncertain. In germline, CDR1 is LGHNA, CDR2 YSLEER. The CDR3 consists of 13 residues. V gave up 2 bases and J gave up 0 bases, with 4 bases separating them. The CDR3 coding sequence is TGCGCCAGCAGCCAATTAACTAACTATGGCTACACCTTC. It is translated as CASSQLTNYGYTF.

The chain carries TRBV11-1 and TRBJ2-3; 8 positions agree with TRBD2. Per germline, CDR1 SGHAT and CDR2 FQDESV (reference sequence). This CDR3 comprises 18 residues. The J segment lost 2 bases and the V segment lost 5 bases, leaving 15 bases of the junction unmatched. The CDR3 region has the DNA TGTGCCAGCAGCGAGATCCAGGCCGGGACTAGACTCACAGATACGCAGTATTTT. Amino acids: CASSEIQAGTRLTDTQYF.

This clone has a handful of counts. J is TRBJ1-1 and V is TRBV11-2; TRBD1 is a possible D gene (6 bases). Per germline, CDR1 SGHAT and CDR2 FQNNGV. The CDR3 totals 14 residues. Deletions cut 2 bases from V and 0 bases from J, with 7 bases between. CDR3 coding DNA: TGTGCCAGCAGCTTATACAGGGTGAACACTGAAGCTTTCTTT. The encoded protein is CASSLYRVNTEAFF.

This chain joins TRBV20-1 and TRBJ1-2; D gene unclear. The CDR3 contains 11 residues. The V end was cut by 4 bases, the J end by 0 bases, with 3 bases between. Germline CDR1 reads DFQATT; CDR2 reads SNEGSKA (reference sequence). CDR3: CSATSNYGYTF. CDR3 sequence (DNA): TGCAGTGCTACTTCTAACTATGGCTACACCTTC.

The chain employs TRBV11-2 and TRBJ1-1; 10 positions match TRBD1. V dropped 5 bases and J dropped 3; count of bases not matched to a gene: 9. The CDR3 is made up of 16 amino acids. CDR1 is SGHAT and CDR2 is FQNNGV in the germline V gene. The CDR3 coding sequence is TGTGCCAGCAGCCCGACGACAGGGGGCTCGGACACTGAAGCTTTCTTT. Protein product: CASSPTTGGSDTEAFF. The full variable domain, in which reference TRBV11-2 and TRBJ1-1 provide the parts outside the CDR3, is EAGVAQSPRYKIIEKRQSVAFWCNPISGHATLYWYQQILGQGPKLLIQFQNNGVVDDSQLPKDRFSAERLKGVDSTLKIQPAKLEDSAVYLCASSPTTGGSDTEAFFGQGTRLTVV.

V gene TRBV7-2 combines with J gene TRBJ2-3, with TRBD2 matching 9 bases. CDR1 is SGHTA, CDR2 FQGNSA, per germline. With V trimmed by 8 bases and J by 6 bases, 9 bases remained unmatched. The CDR3 length is 14 residues. CDR3 loop: CASLAGDPLDTQYF. The CDR3 region has the DNA TGTGCCAGCTTAGCGGGGGACCCGTTGGATACGCAGTATTTT.

The J gene is TRBJ1-5, the V gene TRBV28, with unresolved D. Trimming removed 2 bases at V and 10 bases at J, with 18 bases between. CDR1 MDHEN and CDR2 SYDVKM come from the germline V gene. The length of the CDR3 is 15 residues. CDR3 bases: TGTGCCAGCAGTTTAGCAGGCGCTCCCGTCAATCCCCAGCATTTT. It encodes CASSLAGAPVNPQHF.

The table lists this clone with a count of one. V is TRBV2 and J is TRBJ2-1; TRBD1 matches at 7 bases. The CDR3 consists of 12 residues. Germline-derived CDR1 and CDR2 are SNHLY and FYNNEI. The J segment lost 13 bases and the V segment lost 6 bases, leaving 9 bases of the junction unmatched. The CDR3 loop reads CASRGPGDSQFF. Here the CDR3 DNA reads TGTGCCAGCAGAGGGCCCGGGGACAGCCAGTTCTTC.